These T cell receptor beta chains were read from a single sample in a study of somatic mutations in cytotoxic T cells in rheumatoid arthritis. TCRdb keeps only in-frame clones here, not all; method: immunoSEQ multiplex PCR. The sample lists 15,000 to 20,000 clones, roughly 79% occurring once. The sample consisted of CD8+ T cells sorted from blood. These receptors all stem from an adult with rheumatoid arthritis. The CDR3 runs from the conserved cysteine through the conserved F or W. Fields, in order: D gene, clone size, CDR3 length, J gene, V gene, CDR3 DNA, CDR3 protein. A D gene is named only where the DNA matches it firmly. The listing skips clone size in some rows; elsewhere it reads once, few, many or a size class.

TRBD1 once 16 TRBJ2-7 TRBV7-6 TGTGCCAGCAGCTCGACGGGGACAGGGGGCTCTAACGAGCAGTACTTC CASSSTGTGGSNEQYF
- - 13 TRBJ2-7 TRBV27 TGTGCCAGCAGTTTACGAGGGATCTACGAGCAGTACTTC CASSLRGIYEQYF
- - 16 TRBJ2-2 TRBV9 TGTGCCAGCAGCCCCCGACTAGGGGATTACACCGGGGAGCTGTTTTTT CASSPRLGDYTGELFF
- - 15 TRBJ2-5 TRBV6-5 TGTGCCAGCAGTTACGGGGGGTTTAACCAAGAGACCCAGTACTTC CASSYGGFNQETQYF
- - 12 TRBJ1-6 TRBV10-1 TGCGCCAGCGGACAAGATAATTCACCCCTCCACTTT CASGQDNSPLHF
TRBD1 - 16 TRBJ1-1 TRBV7-9 TGTGCCAGCAGCTCAGCCGGGACAGGGATGAACACTGAAGCTTTCTTT CASSSAGTGMNTEAFF
- - 12 TRBJ2-7 TRBV7-8 TGTGCCAGCAGCCCTAGCTCCTACGAGCAGTACTTC CASSPSSYEQYF
- - 13 TRBJ1-1 TRBV5-1 TGCGCCAGCAGCCTCCCCAGGCGAAGAGAAGCTTTCTTT CASSLPRRREAFF
- once 16 TRBJ1-2 TRBV4-2 TGTGCCAGCAGCCAACCCACAGGAGCCACTAACTATGGCTACACCTTC CASSQPTGATNYGYTF
- - 14 TRBJ2-2 TRBV27 TGTGCCAGCAGTGTGACAGGTTTGACCGGGGAGCTGTTTTTT CASSVTGLTGELFF
TRBD1 - 16 TRBJ1-1 TRBV2 TGTGCCAGCAGAGGAGAACAGGGGGCGGGGGTTGGTGAAGCTTTCTTT CASRGEQGAGVGEAFF
TRBD1 - 15 TRBJ1-1 TRBV4-1 TGCGCCAGCAGCCAAGCTCCACAGGGGTTCACTGAAGCTTTCTTT CASSQAPQGFTEAFF
TRBD1 - 15 TRBJ1-5 TRBV27 TGTGCCAGCAGTTTAATATCAGGGGGGTATCAGCCCCAGCATTTT CASSLISGGYQPQHF
- once 12 TRBJ2-3 TRBV27 TGTGCCAGCAGTTCTCTCTTACATACGCAGTATTTT CASSSLLHTQYF
- - 15 TRBJ1-1 TRBV15 TGTGCCACCAGCAGAGATCGGACTTGGAACACTGAAGCTTTCTTT CATSRDRTWNTEAFF
- - 13 TRBJ1-1 TRBV29-1 TGCAGCGTTGCGGACGGCGGCCTCACTGAAGCTTTCTTT CSVADGGLTEAFF
TRBD1 few 14 TRBJ1-4 TRBV29-1 TGCAGCGTTGAATCAGGACAGGGGAATGAAAAACTGTTTTTT CSVESGQGNEKLFF
- - 11 TRBJ2-5 TRBV5-4 TGTGCCAGCAGCTCCCAAGAGACCCAGTACTTC CASSSQETQYF
- - 15 TRBJ1-2 TRBV6-1 TGTGCCAGCAGTGAAGTGTTCAGGGACTTCTATGGCTACACCTTC CASSEVFRDFYGYTF
TRBD1 - 15 TRBJ1-6 TRBV5-1 TGCGCCAGCAGCTCTGGACAGGACTATAATTCACCCCTCCACTTT CASSSGQDYNSPLHF
- - 16 TRBJ1-1 TRBV5-4 TGTGCCAGCAGCCCCATTCAGGGTGCCATGAACACTGAAGCTTTCTTT CASSPIQGAMNTEAFF
- - 15 TRBJ2-1 TRBV29-1 TGCAGCGTTGTGTTAGGACCCAGCTCCTACAATGAGCAGTTCTTC CSVVLGPSSYNEQFF
TRBD1 - 20 TRBJ2-3 TRBV10-3 TGTGCCATCAGTGAGCCAATGGGACAGGGGGTCTCTAGCGGGACAGATACGCAGTATTTT CAISEPMGQGVSSGTDTQYF
- - 15 TRBJ1-3 TRBV28 TGTGCCAGCAGCTTATCCATCAGCTCTGGAAACACCATATATTTT CASSLSISSGNTIYF
- - 14 TRBJ2-2 TRBV10-3 TGTGCCATCAGTGAGTCGATCAACACCGGGGAGCTGTTTTTT CAISESINTGELFF
TRBD2 - 18 TRBJ2-7 TRBV7-2 TGTGCCAGCAGTCACATGGGACTAGCGGGTCCCATGAGCTTGGAGCAGTACTTC CASSHMGLAGPMSLEQYF
- - 17 TRBJ2-1 TRBV19 TGTGCCAGTAGTATAGCTTATGGGACAATAACCTACAATGAGCAGTTCTTC CASSIAYGTITYNEQFF